This TCR beta chain was captured by sequencing in a study of blood T cell repertoires in COVID-19. Study-level background: Specimens from acute and convalescent COVID-19 originated in the United States, Italy and Spain. The cDNA or gDNA used as material had been derived from T cells, B-cell-depleted T cells, or PBMCs.

Per the authors' pipeline: Reference gene primer amplification yielded estimated nucleated cell counts. Here immunoSEQ multiplex PCR was the method, and the copy in TCRdb shows in-frame clones only, minus some. V and J calls and clone size follow that table, whereas D and trimming were derived from the DNA. The repertoire holds some 150,000 clones, with approximately 82% as singletons. Germline V gene lookup returns CDR1 SNHLY and CDR2 FYNNEI. The CDR3 covers 15 residues. The V end was cut by 7 bases, the J end by 2 bases, with 16 bases between. This chain uses TRBV2 with TRBJ2-3; perhaps TRBD2 as D (5 bases). The sequence came from a woman aged 50 to 60 with acute or convalescent COVID-19. Input material: peripheral blood. The DNA of the CDR3 is TGTGCCAGCATTTTCGGAGGAGAGACCACAGATACGCAGTATTTT. Its protein product is CASIFGGETTDTQYF.